What follows are 19 T cell receptor beta chains derived from one specimen sequenced in a study of CD8 T cells in Susac syndrome. Random hexamers were used to reverse transcribe roughly 0.45 to 1 ug of RNA. TCRdb called the immunoSEQ multiplex PCR reads again in MiXCR, with one record for every CDR3 protein. The sample lists about 200,000 distinct CDR3 sequences; roughly 90% were seen once. Sequencing was done on a sample of CD4+ T cells from PBMCs. All receptors derive from a human donor with Susac syndrome.

This chain links TRBV2 with TRBJ2-1; TRBD2 matches 12 bases. V shed 6 bases and J 9 bases; nucleotides not matched to a gene: 9. The length of the CDR3 is 15 residues. CDR1 and CDR2 (germline): SNHLY, FYNNEI. For the CDR3, the DNA is TGTGCCAGCAGGGGTCTAGCGGGAGGGCTCGGTGAGCAGTTCTTC. This gives the protein CASRGLAGGLGEQFF.

This sequence joins TRBV6-5 and TRBJ1-5, with D hard to call. The V end lost 6 bases, the J end lost 4 bases, and 7 bases lay between the germline ends. Germline CDR1 is MNHEY and CDR2 is SVGAGI. This CDR3 has 12 amino acids. CDR3 residues: CASSNLNQPQHF. The DNA of the CDR3 is TGTGCCAGCAGCAATTTAAATCAGCCCCAGCATTTT.

This chain links TRBV27 with TRBJ2-7; D is possibly TRBD1 or TRBD2 (6 bases each). Germline values: CDR1 MNHEY, CDR2 SMNVEV (reference sequence). The CDR3 sequence is 14 residues long. V dropped 2 bases and J dropped 2 bases, with 10 bases sitting between them. The CDR3 nucleotides read TGTGCCAGCAGTTTACTCCGGGGGCCCTACGAGCAGTACTTC. As protein: CASSLLRGPYEQYF.

This clonotype appeared a single time. The chain joins TRBV19 to TRBJ1-1, with D possibly TRBD1 on 5 matching bases. The CDR3 runs 14 residues. Trimming shortened V by 5 bases and J by 3 bases, and 13 bases separated the two germline ends. Germline CDR1 is LNHDA and CDR2 is SQIVND (reference sequence). CDR3 DNA: TGTGCCAGTAGTTCCACAGGTATTTACACTGAAGCTTTCTTT. Amino acid sequence: CASSSTGIYTEAFF.

The rearrangement links TRBV2 to TRBJ1-5; TRBD1 matches at 12 bases. The CDR3 has 14 residues. Per the germline V gene, CDR1 is SNHLY and CDR2 is FYNNEI. V lost 10 bases to trimming and J lost 7 bases; unmatched junction nucleotides: 8. In DNA, the CDR3 is TGTGCCACCGGGACAGGGGGCGTCGGACAGCCCCAGCATTTT. Protein sequence: CATGTGGVGQPQHF.

The chain's CDR3 is CSANPGAGGAETQYF. The DNA of the CDR3 is TGCAGTGCCAACCCGGGGGCGGGGGGGGCAGAGACCCAGTACTTC. V is TRBV20-1 and J is TRBJ2-5; the match to TRBD2 covers 9 bases. The germline V gene has CDR1 DFQATT and CDR2 SNEGSKA (reference sequence). J gave up 4 bases and V 6 bases, and 12 bases lay outside the gene matches. This CDR3 contains 15 residues.

In this sample, this clonotype turned up a few times. The chain combines TRBV28 with TRBJ2-5; TRBD2 might be the D (7 bases). CDR1 and CDR2 from the germline V gene are MDHEN and SYDVKM. CDR3 length: 12 residues. The V gene lost 11 bases and the J gene lost 1 base, with 11 bases spanning the gap. CDR3 sequence (DNA): TGTGCCTCCCGGGGGGCCCAAGAGACCCAGTACTTC. This sequence encodes CASRGAQETQYF.

The V gene is TRBV12-3 or TRBV12-4, the J gene TRBJ1-5; TRBD1 matches 11 bases. V was clipped by 6 bases and J by 5 bases; unmatched bases: 6. This CDR3 spans 15 amino acids. CDR3 DNA sequence: TGTGCCAGCAGGGGGGACAGGGGGTACCATCAGCCCCAGCATTTT. It translates to CASRGDRGYHQPQHF.

This chain connects TRBV15 to TRBJ2-7; possibly TRBD1 for D (7 bases). The CDR3 consists of 16 residues. Germline CDR1 reads LNHNV; CDR2 reads YYDKDF (reference sequence). Trimming took off 0 bases at V and 4 bases at J, with 16 bases between the two ends. The CDR3 is CATSRDRGTVEYEQYF. The CDR3 DNA is TGTGCCACCAGCAGAGATCGGGGGACAGTGGAGTACGAGCAGTACTTC.

V gene TRBV3-1 combines with J gene TRBJ2-1; D not certain. Germline V gene data show CDR1 as LGHDT and CDR2 as YNNKEL (reference sequence). This CDR3 comprises 18 residues. Between the trimmed V and J ends, which lost 1 base and 0 bases, there was a span of 16 bases. The DNA of the CDR3 is TGTGCCAGCAGCCAAGTCTGGGGTGGAGCTAGCTCCTACAATGAGCAGTTCTTC. Its protein is CASSQVWGGASSYNEQFF.

CDR3 loop: CASTKGASGEKLFF. CDR3 DNA sequence: TGTGCCAGCACCAAGGGAGCGTCAGGCGAAAAACTGTTTTTT. V is TRBV6-1 and J is TRBJ1-4; D remains unclear. Germline V CDR1 and CDR2: MNHNS, SASEGT. With 7 bases removed from V and 8 bases from J, the gap between germline ends came to 17 bases. The CDR3 runs 14 residues.

The genes are TRBV7-8 and TRBJ2-6; D perhaps matches TRBD1 (6 bases). CDR3 length: 17 residues. Germline V gene lookup returns CDR1 SGHVS and CDR2 FQNEAQ. V was shortened by 5 bases and J by 1 base, with 15 bases between the two germline ends. The CDR3 nucleotides read TGTGCCAGCAGCCCGGACAGTTTCCTTTCTGGGGCCAACGTCCTGACTTTC. The encoded protein is CASSPDSFLSGANVLTF.

Here the CDR3 DNA reads TGCGCCAGCAGCCAAGGGGGTCAATACGCAACTAATGAAAAACTGTTTTTT. Amino acid sequence: CASSQGGQYATNEKLFF. This chain uses TRBV4-1 with TRBJ1-4; no definite D call. This CDR3 comprises 17 residues. Germline CDR1 is MGHRA and CDR2 is YSYEKL. V lost 1 base, J lost 0 bases, and 12 bases lay in between.

The chain couples TRBV30 to TRBJ2-5; D ambiguous. Between the trimmed V and J ends, which lost 1 base and 2 bases, there was a span of 11 bases. The CDR3 extends over 14 amino acids. Germline-derived CDR1 and CDR2 are GTSNPN and SVGIG (reference sequence). For the CDR3, the DNA is TGTGCCTGGAGTGGTCAAAAAGCTCAAGAGACCCAGTACTTC. This gives the protein CAWSGQKAQETQYF.

The rearrangement joins TRBV7-9 to TRBJ1-4; D may be TRBD1 (6 bases). Germline V gene sequence: CDR1 SEHNR, CDR2 FQNEAQ (reference sequence). The CDR3 contains 15 residues. Trimming left V 5 bases short and J 1 base short, with 11 bases between. This CDR3 is CASSKLQGTNEKLFF. As DNA, the CDR3 is TGTGCCAGCAGCAAATTACAGGGAACTAATGAAAAACTGTTTTTT.

The chain uses TRBV4-1 and TRBJ2-7; D may be TRBD1 (6 bases). Germline values: CDR1 MGHRA, CDR2 YSYEKL. The CDR3 has 18 residues. Trimming took off 0 bases at V and 2 bases at J, with 20 bases between the two ends. CDR3 coding DNA: TGCGCCAGCAGCCAAGATCTGGTTATACAGGGCTTTCCCTACGAGCAGTACTTC. Translating it yields CASSQDLVIQGFPYEQYF.

This clonotype was observed a single time. This sequence joins TRBV15 and TRBJ2-3; D is ambiguous. Trimming left V 2 bases short and J 8 bases short, with 8 bases between. Looked up from germline, CDR1 is LNHNV and CDR2 is YYDKDF (reference sequence). The CDR3 sequence is 12 residues long. CDR3 sequence: CATSRFKGTQYF. The CDR3 DNA reads as TGTGCCACCAGCAGATTCAAGGGTACGCAGTATTTT.

This rearrangement joins TRBV7-8 to TRBJ2-5; TRBD2 matches at 8 bases. The CDR3 sequence is 16 residues long. Trimming cost V 1 base and J 6 bases; bases outside gene matches: 10. Germline V gene data show CDR1 as SGHVS and CDR2 as FQNEAQ. CDR3 protein: CASSLDPSGTRKTQYF. The CDR3, as DNA: TGTGCCAGCAGCTTAGACCCATCCGGGACTAGGAAGACCCAGTACTTC.

V is TRBV5-1 and J is TRBJ1-2; D not resolved. The CDR3 is 13 amino acids. The ends were cut back, 4 bases at V and 5 bases at J, with 12 bases in the middle. CDR1 and CDR2 (germline): SGHRS, YFSETQ. The CDR3 coding sequence is TGCGCCAGCAGCCGAGGCCTTGCGTATGGCTACACCTTC. Its protein product is CASSRGLAYGYTF.